Each of the 15 T cell receptor beta chains below was sequenced from the same sample in a study of cytomegalovirus exposure and HLA in healthy donors. Primers: 60 Vbeta forward and 13 Jbeta reverse. Clones were sequenced by immunoSEQ multiplex PCR, and TCRdb holds only the in-frame ones, with some missing. This sample has over 150,000 clones, with about 80% found just once. The specimen was PBMCs. These receptors were taken from a man between 18 and 35 years old in good health and CMV-seropositive.

On this clone: This CDR3 is also generated by other DNA sequences in the sample. This rearrangement joins TRBV4-1 to TRBJ1-5; 7 bases are shared with TRBD1. Germline CDR1 reads MGHRA; CDR2 reads YSYEKL. The trim removed 0 bases at V and 4 bases at J, leaving 0 bases unmatched. The CDR3 spans 14 residues. The CDR3 spells CASSQDRGNQPQHF. The CDR3 DNA reads TGCGCCAGCAGCCAAGACAGGGGGAATCAGCCCCAGCATTTT.

The chain combines TRBV19 with TRBJ1-3; D not resolved. V shed 5 bases and J shed 0 bases, with 8 bases lying between them. Per germline, CDR1 LNHDA and CDR2 SQIVND (reference sequence). The CDR3 is 14 amino acids. The CDR3 protein is CASSDGNSGNTIYF. The CDR3 nucleotides are TGTGCCAGTAGTGACGGGAACTCTGGAAACACCATATATTTT.

In regard to this clone: The DNA is left out, because the CDR3 cannot be placed on it with certainty; the CDR3 is given as TCRdb lists it. The rearrangement uses TRBV9 and TRBJ2-1; the table gives TRBD2 as D, unverified against the DNA. With termini counted, the CDR3 has 15 amino acids. CDR1 and CDR2 from the germline V gene are SGDLS and YYNGEE. CDR3 residues: CASSVGAGTTSLEFF.

V gene TRBV6-1 combines with J gene TRBJ1-1, with D hard to call. The germline CDR1 and CDR2 sequences are MNHNS and SASEGT. Between the trimmed V and J ends, which lost 7 bases and 6 bases, there was a span of 15 bases. The CDR3 is made up of 13 amino acids. The CDR3 sequence: CASTLSGPPEAFF. The CDR3 DNA reads as TGTGCCAGCACCCTGAGTGGGCCCCCTGAAGCTTTCTTT.

The genes are TRBV5-6 and TRBJ1-5, with 7 bases lining up with TRBD1. The CDR3 contains 15 residues. Germline V CDR1 and CDR2: SGHDT, YYEEEE. The trim removed 3 bases at V and 6 bases at J, leaving 9 bases unmatched. The CDR3 nucleotides are TGTGCCAGCAGCTCCGCCGGGACAGAAGGTCAGCCCCAGCATTTT. Its translation is CASSSAGTEGQPQHF. The complete variable domain, with remaining parts taken from reference TRBV5-6 and TRBJ1-5, reads DAGVTQSPTHLIKTRGQQVTLRCSPKSGHDTVSWYQQALGQGPQFIFQYYEEEERQRGNFPDRFSGHQFPNYSSELNVNALLLGDSALYLCASSSAGTEGQPQHFGDGTRLSIL.

The V gene is TRBV5-1, the J gene TRBJ2-5, with TRBD2 matching over 8 bases. V trimming: 1 base; J trimming: 3 bases; junction bases outside the gene matches: 5. Germline V gives CDR1 SGHRS, CDR2 YFSETQ. This CDR3 is 15 amino acids long. The CDR3 loop reads CASSLMRGAEETQYF. CDR3 DNA: TGCGCCAGCAGCTTGATGCGGGGGGCGGAAGAGACCCAGTACTTC.

A few counts support this clone. The chain recombines TRBV5-1 with TRBJ2-5, with TRBD2 matching 7 bases. Germline CDR1 SGHRS, CDR2 YFSETQ. The V segment lost 2 bases and the J segment 3 bases; nucleotides outside the gene matches: 4. This CDR3 contains 14 residues. The CDR3 DNA sequence: TGCGCCAGCAGCTTACGACTAGCAGAAGAGACCCAGTACTTC. Translation gives CASSLRLAEETQYF. The entire variable domain, with the rest obtained from reference TRBV5-1 and TRBJ2-5, is as follows: KAGVTQTPRYLIKTRGQQVTLSCSPISGHRSVSWYQQTPGQGLQFLFEYFSETQRNKGNFPGRFSGRQFSNSRSEMNVSTLELGDSALYLCASSLRLAEETQYFGPGTRLLVL.

The CDR3 spells CASSFQGNEQFF. The CDR3 DNA is TGTGCCAGCAGCTTCCAGGGTAATGAGCAGTTCTTC. V gene TRBV9 combines with J gene TRBJ2-1; possibly TRBD1 for D (5 bases). The CDR3 has 12 residues. Germline V gives CDR1 SGDLS, CDR2 YYNGEE. The V and J ends lost 4 bases and 7 bases respectively, with 9 bases between them.

The V gene is TRBV19, the J gene TRBJ1-5; D possibly corresponds to TRBD1 (6 bases). There are 15 residues in the CDR3. Germline assignment: CDR1 LNHDA and CDR2 SQIVND (reference sequence). The ends were cut back, 4 bases at V and 1 base at J, with 11 bases in the middle. The CDR3 loop reads CASSTQGPSNQPQHF. DNA for the CDR3: TGTGCCAGTAGTACACAGGGTCCCAGCAATCAGCCCCAGCATTTT. Full variable domain (outside the CDR3, taken from reference TRBV19 and TRBJ1-5): DGGITQSPKYLFRKEGQNVTLSCEQNLNHDAMYWYRQDPGQGLRLIYYSQIVNDFQKGDIAEGYSVSREKKESFPLTVTSAQKNPTAFYLCASSTQGPSNQPQHFGDGTRLSIL.

The chain uses TRBV19 and TRBJ2-3; the D gene is possibly TRBD1 (5 bases). Per the germline V gene, CDR1 is LNHDA and CDR2 is SQIVND (reference sequence). Trimming pared 7 bases from V and 4 bases from J, leaving 12 bases between. The CDR3 extends over 13 amino acids. The CDR3 region has the DNA TGTGCCAGTACAAAGGGGATCCCAGATACGCAGTATTTT. It yields the protein CASTKGIPDTQYF.

This chain uses TRBV5-4 with TRBJ2-5; TRBD1 matches 7 bases. The end of the DNA aligns better with TRBJ2-7, so the J call may be wrong. CDR1 is SGHNT and CDR2 is YYREEE in the germline V gene (reference sequence). The CDR3 has 17 residues. This CDR3 reads CASSSYRGEITPYEQYF. CDR3 nucleotide sequence: TGTGCCAGCAGCTCGTACAGGGGCGAGATAACCCCCTACGAGCAGTACTTC.

The chain links TRBV30 to TRBJ2-1, with D possibly being TRBD2 (6 bases). CDR1 and CDR2 from the germline V gene are GTSNPN and SVGIG (reference sequence). V was cut by 0 bases and J by 7 bases, with 13 bases left in between. The CDR3 has 14 amino acids. The CDR3 coding sequence is TGTGCCTGGAGTGTACTAGTTAGCGGTAATGAGCAGTTCTTC. This encodes CAWSVLVSGNEQFF.

This chain joins TRBV28 and TRBJ1-5; D remains unclear. The CDR3 totals 15 residues. V was shortened by 1 base and J by 4 bases, with 11 bases between the two germline ends. Looked up from germline, CDR1 is MDHEN and CDR2 is SYDVKM. The CDR3 here is CASSLFAAGNQPQHF. CDR3 nucleotide sequence: TGTGCCAGCAGTTTATTTGCGGCGGGGAATCAGCCCCAGCATTTT. Looking up the rest from reference TRBV28 and TRBJ1-5 gives the full variable domain: DVKVTQSSRYLVKRTGEKVFLECVQDMDHENMFWYRQDPGLGLRLIYFSYDVKMKEKGDIPEGYSVSREKKERFSLILESASTNQTSMYLCASSLFAAGNQPQHFGDGTRLSIL.

The genes are TRBV14 and TRBJ2-5; 7 bases are a match to TRBD1. The V and J ends lost 2 bases and 2 bases, in that order; junction bases with no gene match: 5. Germline values: CDR1 SGHDN, CDR2 FVKESK. The CDR3 covers 15 residues. In DNA, the CDR3 is TGTGCCAGCAGCCAAACGGGACAGCCGCAAGAGACCCAGTACTTC. This gives the protein CASSQTGQPQETQYF.

The chain couples TRBV4-3 to TRBJ1-5, with D unclear. Between the trimmed V and J ends, which lost 4 bases and 1 base, there was a span of 11 bases. Germline values: CDR1 LGHNA, CDR2 YSLEER. This CDR3 contains 15 residues. The CDR3 DNA reads as TGCGCCAGCAGCCCTAGCGGTCGAAGCAATCAGCCCCAGCATTTT. Translated: CASSPSGRSNQPQHF.